This entry concerns a single T cell receptor beta chain. Its antigen is unknown. The source of the sample is a study of shared clonotypes between healthy human individuals. General study results and limits: Having only a few donors restricted how much genetic and exposure-history diversity was captured. Naive subsets, compared against memory subsets, generally had larger estimated richness values.

Profiled with immunoSEQ multiplex PCR; TCRdb holds only in-frame clones, not every one. The table shows about 1 million clones, with under 80% occurring only once. HIV-negative, healthy adults without recent acute infections or vaccinations were the donors. V lost 9 bases to trimming and J lost 2 bases, with 11 bases between them. This CDR3 contains 12 residues. Germline-derived CDR1 and CDR2 are WSHSY and SAAADI. The chain recombines TRBV10-2 with TRBJ2-7; D may correspond to TRBD1 or TRBD2 (5 bases each). The sample comprised memory CD4+ T cells sorted from blood. Described subset: CD45RA-negative fraction. This sequence was found in a man between 18 and 29 years old in good health. The DNA of the CDR3 is TGCGCCAGTAGGGACGGACCCTACGAGCAGTACTTC. Its translation is CASRDGPYEQYF.